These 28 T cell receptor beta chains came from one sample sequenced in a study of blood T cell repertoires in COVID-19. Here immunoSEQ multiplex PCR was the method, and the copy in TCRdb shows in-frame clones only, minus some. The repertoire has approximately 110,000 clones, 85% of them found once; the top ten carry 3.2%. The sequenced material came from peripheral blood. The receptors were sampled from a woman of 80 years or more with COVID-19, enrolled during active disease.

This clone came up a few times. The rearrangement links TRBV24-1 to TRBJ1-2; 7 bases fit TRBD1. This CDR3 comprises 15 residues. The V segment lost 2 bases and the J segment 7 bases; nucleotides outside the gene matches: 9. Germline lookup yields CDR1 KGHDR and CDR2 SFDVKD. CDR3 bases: TGTGCCACCAGTGATTGGACAGGAGAGCCAGGTGGCTACACCTTC. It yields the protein CATSDWTGEPGGYTF.

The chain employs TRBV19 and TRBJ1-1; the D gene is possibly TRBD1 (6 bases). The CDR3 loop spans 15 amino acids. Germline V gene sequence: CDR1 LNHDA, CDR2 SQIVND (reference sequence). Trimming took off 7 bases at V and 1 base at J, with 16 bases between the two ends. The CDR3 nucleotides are TGTGCCAGTATCGACTACAGGGTTTCGAACACTGAAGCTTTCTTT. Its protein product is CASIDYRVSNTEAFF.

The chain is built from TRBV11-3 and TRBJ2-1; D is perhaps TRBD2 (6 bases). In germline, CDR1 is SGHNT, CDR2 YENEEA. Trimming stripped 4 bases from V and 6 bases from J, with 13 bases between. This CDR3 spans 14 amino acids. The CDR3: CASSSFTSPNEQFF. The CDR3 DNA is TGTGCCAGCAGCTCTTTTACTAGCCCCAATGAGCAGTTCTTC.

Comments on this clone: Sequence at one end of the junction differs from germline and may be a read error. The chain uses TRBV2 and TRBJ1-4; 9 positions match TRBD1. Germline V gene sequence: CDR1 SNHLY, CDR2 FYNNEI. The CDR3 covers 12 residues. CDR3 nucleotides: TGTGCCAGCAGCGCCATGGGACAGGGAGGTAATTTT. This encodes CASSAMGQGGNF.

The CDR3 loop reads CATAGRDRTDGYTF. The CDR3 region has the DNA TGTGCCACCGCTGGTCGGGACAGGACGGATGGCTACACCTTC. This chain links TRBV19 with TRBJ1-2; 8 positions agree with TRBD1. This CDR3 spans 14 amino acids. Germline V CDR1 and CDR2: LNHDA, SQIVND (reference sequence). J gave up 6 bases and V 10 bases, and 13 bases lay outside the gene matches.

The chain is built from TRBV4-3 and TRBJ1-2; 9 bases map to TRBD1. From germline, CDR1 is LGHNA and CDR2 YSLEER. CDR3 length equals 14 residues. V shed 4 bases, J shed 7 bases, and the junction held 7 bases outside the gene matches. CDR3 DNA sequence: TGCGCCAGCAGCCTTACCGGGACAGGGAGTGGCTACACCTTC. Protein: CASSLTGTGSGYTF.

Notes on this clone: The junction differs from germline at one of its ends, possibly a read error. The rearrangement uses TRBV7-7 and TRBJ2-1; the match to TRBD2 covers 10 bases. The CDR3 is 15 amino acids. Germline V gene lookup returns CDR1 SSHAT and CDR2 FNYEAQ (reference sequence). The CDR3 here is CASSPSSGGYNEQFF. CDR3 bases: TGTGCTAGCAGCCCCTCTAGCGGGGGATACAATGAGCAGTTCTTC.

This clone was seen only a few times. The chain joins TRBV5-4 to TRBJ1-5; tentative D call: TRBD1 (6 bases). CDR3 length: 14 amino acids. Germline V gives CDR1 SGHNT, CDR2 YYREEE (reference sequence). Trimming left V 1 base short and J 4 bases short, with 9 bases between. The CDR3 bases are TGTGCCAGCAGCTTGATAGGGGGAAATCAGCCCCAGCATTTT. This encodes CASSLIGGNQPQHF.

This CDR3 reads CASSPRTGKASTEAFF. CDR3 DNA sequence: TGTGCCAGCAGCCCACGGACAGGGAAGGCCAGCACTGAAGCTTTCTTT. This chain joins TRBV7-2 and TRBJ1-1; TRBD1 aligns across 8 bases. V was pared by 5 bases and J by 4 bases, with 12 bases of the junction left unmatched. CDR1 SGHTA and CDR2 FQGNSA come from the germline V gene. The CDR3 loop spans 16 amino acids.

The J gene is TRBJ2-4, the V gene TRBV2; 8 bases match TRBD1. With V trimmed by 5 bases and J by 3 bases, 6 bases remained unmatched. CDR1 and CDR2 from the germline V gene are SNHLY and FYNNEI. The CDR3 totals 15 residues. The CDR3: CASSNGQGYKNIQYF. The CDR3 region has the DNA TGTGCCAGCAGTAATGGACAGGGTTACAAAAACATTCAGTACTTC.

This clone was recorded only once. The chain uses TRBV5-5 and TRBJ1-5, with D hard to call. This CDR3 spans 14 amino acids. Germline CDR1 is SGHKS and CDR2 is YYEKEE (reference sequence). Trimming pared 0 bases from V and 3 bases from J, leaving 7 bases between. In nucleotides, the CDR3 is TGTGCCAGCAGCTTGGACAGTTTCAATCAGCCCCAGCATTTT. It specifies CASSLDSFNQPQHF.

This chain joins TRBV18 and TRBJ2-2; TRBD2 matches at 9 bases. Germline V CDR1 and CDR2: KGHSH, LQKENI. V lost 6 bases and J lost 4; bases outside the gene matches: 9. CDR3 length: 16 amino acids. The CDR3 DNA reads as TGTGCCAGCTCCCCTAATAGCGGGAGTTTCACCGGGGAGCTGTTTTTT. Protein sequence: CASSPNSGSFTGELFF.

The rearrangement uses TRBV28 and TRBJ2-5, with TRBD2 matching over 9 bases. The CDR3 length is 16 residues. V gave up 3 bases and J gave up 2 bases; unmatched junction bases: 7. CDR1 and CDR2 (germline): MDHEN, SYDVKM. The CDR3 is CASSLSSGSGQETQYF. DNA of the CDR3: TGTGCCAGCAGTTTGAGTAGCGGGAGCGGTCAAGAGACCCAGTACTTC. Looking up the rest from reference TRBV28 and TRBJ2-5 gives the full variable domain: DVKVTQSSRYLVKRTGEKVFLECVQDMDHENMFWYRQDPGLGLRLIYFSYDVKMKEKGDIPEGYSVSREKKERFSLILESASTNQTSMYLCASSLSSGSGQETQYFGPGTRLLVL.

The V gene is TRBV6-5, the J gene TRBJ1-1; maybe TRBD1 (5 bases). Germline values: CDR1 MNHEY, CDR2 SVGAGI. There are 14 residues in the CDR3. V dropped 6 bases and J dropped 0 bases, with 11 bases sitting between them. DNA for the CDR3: TGTGCCAGCAGGGGGCTGGTCATGAACACTGAAGCTTTCTTT. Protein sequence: CASRGLVMNTEAFF.

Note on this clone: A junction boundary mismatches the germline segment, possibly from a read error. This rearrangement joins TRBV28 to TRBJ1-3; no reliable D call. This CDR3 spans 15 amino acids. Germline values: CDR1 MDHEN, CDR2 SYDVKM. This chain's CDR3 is CASSSQQINGNTMYF. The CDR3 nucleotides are TGTGCCAGCAGTTCTCAACAGATAAACGGAAACACCATGTATTTT.

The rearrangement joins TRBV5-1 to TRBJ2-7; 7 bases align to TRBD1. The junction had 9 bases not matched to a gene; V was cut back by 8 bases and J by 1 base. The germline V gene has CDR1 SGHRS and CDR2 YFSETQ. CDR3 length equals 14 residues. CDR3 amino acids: CASSPGTDSYEQYF. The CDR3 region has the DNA TGCGCCAGTAGCCCCGGGACAGATTCCTACGAGCAGTACTTC.

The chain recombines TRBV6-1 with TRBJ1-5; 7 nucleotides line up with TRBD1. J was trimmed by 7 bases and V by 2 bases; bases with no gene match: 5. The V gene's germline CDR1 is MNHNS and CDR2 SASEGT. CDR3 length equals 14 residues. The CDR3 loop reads CASSETGVGQPQHF. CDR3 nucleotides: TGTGCCAGCAGTGAAACAGGGGTTGGCCAGCCCCAGCATTTT.

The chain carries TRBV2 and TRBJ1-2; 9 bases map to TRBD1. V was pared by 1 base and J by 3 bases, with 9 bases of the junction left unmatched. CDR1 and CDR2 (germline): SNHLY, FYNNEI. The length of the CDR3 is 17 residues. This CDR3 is CASSEGNRGLRYYGYTF. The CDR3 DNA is TGTGCCAGCAGTGAAGGGAACAGGGGGCTACGGTACTATGGCTACACCTTC.

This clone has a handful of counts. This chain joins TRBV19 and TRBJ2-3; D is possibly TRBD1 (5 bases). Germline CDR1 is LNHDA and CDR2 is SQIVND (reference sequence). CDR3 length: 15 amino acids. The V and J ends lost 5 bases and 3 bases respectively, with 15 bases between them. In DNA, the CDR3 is TGTGCCAGTAGTCGCGAAGGGGTAGGAACAGATACGCAGTATTTT. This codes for CASSREGVGTDTQYF.

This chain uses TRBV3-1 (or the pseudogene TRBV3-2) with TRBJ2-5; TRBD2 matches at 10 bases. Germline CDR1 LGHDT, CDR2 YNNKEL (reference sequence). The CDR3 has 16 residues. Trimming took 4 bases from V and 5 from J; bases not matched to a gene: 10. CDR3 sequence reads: CASSRGPAGGGETQYF. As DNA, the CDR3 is TGTGCCAGCAGCCGCGGTCCAGCGGGAGGGGGGGAGACCCAGTACTTC.

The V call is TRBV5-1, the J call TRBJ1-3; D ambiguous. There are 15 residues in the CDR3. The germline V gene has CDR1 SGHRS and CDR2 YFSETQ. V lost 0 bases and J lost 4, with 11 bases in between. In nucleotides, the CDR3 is TGCGCCAGCAGCTTGGCCGGAGGCTTCGGAAACACCATATATTTT. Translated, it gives CASSLAGGFGNTIYF.

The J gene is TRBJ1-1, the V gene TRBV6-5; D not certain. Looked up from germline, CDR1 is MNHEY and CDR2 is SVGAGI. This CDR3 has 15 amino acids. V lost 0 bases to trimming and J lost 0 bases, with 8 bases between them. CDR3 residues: CASSYSGSMNTEAFF. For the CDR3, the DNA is TGTGCCAGCAGTTACTCGGGCAGCATGAACACTGAAGCTTTCTTT.

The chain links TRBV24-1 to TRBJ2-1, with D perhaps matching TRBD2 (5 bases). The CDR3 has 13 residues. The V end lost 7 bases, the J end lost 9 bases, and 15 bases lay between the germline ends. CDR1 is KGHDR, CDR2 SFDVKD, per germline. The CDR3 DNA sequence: TGTGCCACCAGACCTACAACCGGGGTTGAGCAGTTCTTC. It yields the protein CATRPTTGVEQFF.

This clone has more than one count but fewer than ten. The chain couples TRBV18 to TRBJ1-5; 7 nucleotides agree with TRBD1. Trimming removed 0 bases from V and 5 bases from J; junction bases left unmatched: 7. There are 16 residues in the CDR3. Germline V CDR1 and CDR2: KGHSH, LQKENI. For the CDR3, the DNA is TGTGCCAGCTCACCACCTAACAGGGGTTGGGATCAGCCCCAGCATTTT. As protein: CASSPPNRGWDQPQHF.

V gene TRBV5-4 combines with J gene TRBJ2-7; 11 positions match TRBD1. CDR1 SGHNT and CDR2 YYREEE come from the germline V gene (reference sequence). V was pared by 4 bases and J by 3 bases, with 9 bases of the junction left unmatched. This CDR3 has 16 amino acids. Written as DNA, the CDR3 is TGTGCCAGCAGCGATACGGACAGGGGGCGCCTCTACGAGCAGTACTTC. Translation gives CASSDTDRGRLYEQYF. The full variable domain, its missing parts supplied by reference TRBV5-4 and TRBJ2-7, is ETGVTQSPTHLIKTRGQQVTLRCSSQSGHNTVSWYQQALGQGPQFIFQYYREEENGRGNFPPRFSGLQFPNYSSELNVNALELDDSALYLCASSDTDRGRLYEQYFGPGTRLTVT.

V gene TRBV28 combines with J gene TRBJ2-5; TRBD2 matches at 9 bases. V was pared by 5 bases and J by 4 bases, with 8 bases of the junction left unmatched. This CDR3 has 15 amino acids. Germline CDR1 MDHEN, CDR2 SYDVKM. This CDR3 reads CASSVDSGRRETQYF. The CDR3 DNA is TGTGCCAGCAGTGTTGATAGCGGGAGAAGAGAGACCCAGTACTTC.

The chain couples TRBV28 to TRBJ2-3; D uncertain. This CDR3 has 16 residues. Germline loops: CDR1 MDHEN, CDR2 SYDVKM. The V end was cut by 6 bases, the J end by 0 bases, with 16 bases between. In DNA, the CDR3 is TGTGCCAGCAGCATGCTAGGCATTGGTAGCACAGATACGCAGTATTTT. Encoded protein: CASSMLGIGSTDTQYF.

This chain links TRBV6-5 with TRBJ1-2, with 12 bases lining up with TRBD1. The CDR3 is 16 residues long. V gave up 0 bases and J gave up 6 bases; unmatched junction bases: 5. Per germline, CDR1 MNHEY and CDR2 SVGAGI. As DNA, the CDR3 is TGTGCCAGCAGTTACTCTGCCGGGACAGGGGGCAATGGCTACACCTTC. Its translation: CASSYSAGTGGNGYTF.